This T cell receptor beta chain was found in a study of cytomegalovirus exposure and HLA in healthy donors. Overall study context: As an earlier analysis found, around 190 million T cells yielded some 120 million unique TCR beta sequences.

Study observations and caveats: Association of 16,951 TCR beta sequences with HLA alleles was found at 0.05 false discovery rate in a later analysis. Within an earlier analysis, most TCR beta V segments proved productive either about 90% or about 30% of the time.

The primer mix had 60 Vbeta and 13 Jbeta primers. TCRdb's table, derived via immunoSEQ multiplex PCR, lists solely in-frame clones and lacks some. The sample shows around 97,000 clones, approximately 66% of them seen only once. This CDR3 comprises 17 residues. V dropped 1 base and J dropped 0 bases, with 13 bases sitting between them. Germline V gene sequence: CDR1 SGHVS, CDR2 FQNEAQ. This clone has only a few counts. Its antigen remains unknown. The specimen was PBMCs. The receptor comes from a woman in her forties or fifties in good health and CMV-seronegative. V is TRBV7-8 and J is TRBJ1-5; maybe TRBD1 (5 bases). In nucleotides, the CDR3 is TGTGCCAGCAGCTTAGATGACAGACTCAATAGCAATCAGCCCCAGCATTTT. It translates to CASSLDDRLNSNQPQHF.